This note documents a single T cell receptor (beta chain) sequence. How the authors handled the data: Reference gene primers were amplified, and this amplification served to estimate nucleated cell counts. Clones were read by immunoSEQ multiplex PCR, and TCRdb kept only the in-frame ones, dropping some. V and J calls and clone size are copied from that table; D and trimming were computed from the DNA. Among roughly 180,000 clones listed, about 80% were seen once. CDR1 is LGHDT, CDR2 YNNKEL, per germline (reference sequence). V lost 1 base to trimming and J lost 6 bases, with 10 bases between them. The CDR3 runs 13 residues. The data are from a study of blood T cell repertoires in COVID-19. About the study: Collection of acute and convalescent COVID-19 samples took place in the United States, Italy and Spain. Sources were T cells, B-cell-depleted T cells, or PBMCs; the material itself was cDNA or gDNA.

The receptor was derived from a human donor in a cohort sampled during active COVID-19. Sequenced: peripheral blood. The chain carries TRBV3-1 (or the pseudogene TRBV3-2) and TRBJ2-7; weak D call: TRBD1 (6 bases). CDR3 in DNA: TGTGCCAGCAGCCAAGTTTCACAGGGCGAGCAGTACTTC. This translates into CASSQVSQGEQYF.